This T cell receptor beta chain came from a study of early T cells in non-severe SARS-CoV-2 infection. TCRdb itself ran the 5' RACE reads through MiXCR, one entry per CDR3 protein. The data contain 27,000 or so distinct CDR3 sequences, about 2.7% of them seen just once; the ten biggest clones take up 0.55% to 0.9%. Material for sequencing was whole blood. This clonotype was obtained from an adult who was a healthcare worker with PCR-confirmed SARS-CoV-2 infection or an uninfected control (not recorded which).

This CDR3 is CASSLYGNGQYF. As DNA, the CDR3 is TGTGCCAGCAGCTTGTATGGGAATGGGCAGTATTTT. V gene TRBV5-8 combines with J gene TRBJ2-3; D ambiguous. The CDR3 sequence is 12 residues long. With 1 base removed from V and 11 bases from J, the gap between germline ends came to 11 bases. Germline V gene data show CDR1 as SGHTS and CDR2 as YDEGEE.